One sample yielded the 8 T cell receptor beta chains listed below, sequenced in a study of shared clonotypes between healthy human individuals. TCRdb's copy holds only in-frame clones and misses some; the assay was immunoSEQ multiplex PCR. The data hold 2,500,000 or so clones, with around 92% observed a single time. Sequenced material: naive CD4+ T cells from PBMCs. Subset: CD45RA+ positively selected. These receptors all stem from a man younger than 30 in good health. Some clones in this sample may be carry-over from other donors' samples.

V usage is TRBV5-1 and J usage is TRBJ2-2; 10 bases match TRBD2. V lost 7 bases and J lost 4; bases outside the gene matches: 10. The CDR3 totals 16 residues. Germline assignment: CDR1 SGHRS and CDR2 YFSETQ. The CDR3 region has the DNA TGCGCCAGCGGGCTGATAGCGGGAGGTACCACCGGGGAGCTGTTTTTT. Its protein is CASGLIAGGTTGELFF.

This clone was counted a single time. This rearrangement joins TRBV5-6 to TRBJ2-5; no clear D. In germline, CDR1 is SGHDT, CDR2 YYEEEE. The CDR3 has 14 residues. The V end lost 1 base, the J end lost 1 base, and 8 bases lay between the germline ends. The CDR3 bases are TGTGCCAGCAGCTTGATCAGGCTCCAAGAGACCCAGTACTTC. It encodes CASSLIRLQETQYF.

This clone was counted once. The chain's CDR3 is CASRGSLTEQYF. The CDR3 DNA follows: TGTGCCAGCAGGGGCAGCCTCACCGAGCAGTACTTC. The gene calls are TRBV6-5 and TRBJ2-7; D is unresolved. V was shortened by 6 bases and J by 6 bases, with 12 bases between the two germline ends. The CDR3 is made up of 12 amino acids. The germline gives CDR1 MNHEY, CDR2 SVGAGI.

The genes are TRBV5-6 and TRBJ2-1; TRBD1 matches 9 bases. The CDR3 loop spans 17 amino acids. Germline CDR1 SGHDT, CDR2 YYEEEE. V lost 0 bases, J lost 12 bases, and 16 bases stayed unmatched. CDR3 loop: CASSLVEGQGPPVGQFF. CDR3 DNA sequence: TGTGCCAGCAGCTTGGTTGAGGGACAGGGCCCACCGGTCGGGCAGTTCTTC.

The rearrangement joins TRBV4-1 to TRBJ1-4, with D perhaps matching TRBD1 (6 bases). The germline V and J ends were trimmed by 4 bases and 4 bases, with 10 bases remaining between them. Germline V gene data show CDR1 as MGHRA and CDR2 as YSYEKL. This CDR3 comprises 14 residues. CDR3 amino acids: CASSRQELNEKLFF. CDR3 DNA sequence: TGCGCCAGCAGCCGACAGGAACTTAATGAAAAACTGTTTTTT.

This sequence joins TRBV9 and TRBJ2-5; 9 bases match TRBD2. The CDR3 loop spans 16 amino acids. The V gene end was trimmed by 4 bases and the J gene end by 5 bases; junction bases not matched to a gene: 12. The V gene's germline CDR1 is SGDLS and CDR2 YYNGEE. As DNA, the CDR3 is TGTGCCAGCAGCTCCCGCGGCGGGAGGGCCGATGAGACCCAGTACTTC. As protein: CASSSRGGRADETQYF.

This chain joins TRBV5-5 and TRBJ1-1; TRBD1 matches 8 bases. There are 16 residues in the CDR3. The trim removed 0 bases at V and 6 bases at J, leaving 10 bases unmatched. Germline values: CDR1 SGHKS, CDR2 YYEKEE (reference sequence). Here the CDR3 reads CASSLAGAAGQAEAFF. For the CDR3, the DNA is TGTGCCAGCAGCTTGGCAGGAGCGGCGGGACAGGCTGAAGCTTTCTTT.

The chain recombines TRBV4-3 with TRBJ1-4, with D uncertain. Germline V CDR1 and CDR2: LGHNA, YSLEER. Trimming left V 0 bases short and J 0 bases short, with 8 bases between. CDR3 length equals 16 residues. CDR3 residues: CASSQDVAPTNEKLFF. The CDR3 coding sequence is TGCGCCAGCAGCCAAGATGTCGCTCCAACTAATGAAAAACTGTTTTTT.